This paragraph reports one T cell receptor (beta chain). Produced via immunoSEQ multiplex PCR; TCRdb's table is partial and in-frame only. The repertoire includes 250,000 to 300,000 clones, 91% of them detected once, and approximately 1.3% sits in the top ten. The sample belongs to a study of blood T cell repertoires in COVID-19. Study details: From T cells, B-cell-depleted T cells, or PBMCs came the material, which was cDNA or gDNA.

This clonotype was obtained from a human donor in a cohort exposed to, infected with or recovered from COVID-19 (not recorded which). The donor label of this sample is uncertain. Sequenced: PBMCs or T cells enriched from blood (not recorded which).

The chain's CDR3 is CASRPQDTGELFF. CDR3 in DNA: TGCGCCAGCAGGCCTCAGGACACCGGGGAGCTGTTTTTT. The genes are TRBV10-1 and TRBJ2-2; D ambiguous. Germline V gene lookup returns CDR1 WNHNN and CDR2 SYGVQD (reference sequence). V lost 6 bases, J lost 3 bases, and 8 bases lay in between. This CDR3 spans 13 amino acids.